This entry concerns a single T cell receptor (beta chain). The sample belongs to a study of cytomegalovirus exposure and HLA in healthy donors. In the PCR, 60 Vbeta and 13 Jbeta primers were used. Some clones are missing from TCRdb's copy, which holds only in-frame ones; the method was immunoSEQ multiplex PCR. Of over 200,000 clones detected, around 89% appear once; the ten largest clones hold 1%. The germline V gene encodes CDR1 SGHRS and CDR2 YFSETQ. The J segment lost 5 bases and the V segment lost 6 bases, leaving 8 bases of the junction unmatched. This CDR3 is 15 amino acids long. As for the donors, each was a healthy bone marrow donor.

The V and J genes are TRBV5-1 and TRBJ2-2; TRBD1 matches at 9 bases. The receptor was derived from a woman aged 18-29 years in good health and CMV-seronegative. What was sequenced was PBMCs. The CDR3 reads CASNKDRGSTGELFF. DNA for the CDR3: TGCGCCAGCAACAAAGACAGGGGGTCAACCGGGGAGCTGTTTTTT.